This is a list of T cell receptor beta chains from one sample in a study of long-term antiretroviral therapy in people with HIV. Measured with immunoSEQ multiplex PCR; TCRdb has only the in-frame clones, and not every one. The profile covers roughly 25,000 clones, with over 70% appearing a single time and 11% taken by the ten largest. The specimen comprised unsorted PBMCs, sampled 2.1 years after starting antiretroviral therapy. The receptors derive from a man between 25 and 39 years old with HIV. Each CDR3 is given with its conserved first and last residue. Fields, in order: J gene, clone size, D gene, V gene, CDR3 DNA, CDR3 protein. D genes are given only for firm matches. Not all rows give a size; the values are once, few, many and, for expanded clones, a class.

>TRBJ2-1|.|TRBD2|TRBV5-1
TGCGCCAGCAGCGAAGCGGGGGGGCGTTGGGATGAGCAGTTCTTC
CASSEAGGRWDEQFF
>TRBJ2-1|.|TRBD2|TRBV2
TGTGCCAGCAGTGAAGCGCGGGGACTAGCGGGGTCCCTCAATGAGCAGTTCTTC
CASSEARGLAGSLNEQFF
>TRBJ2-7|.|.|TRBV4-1
TGCGCCAGCAGCCAAGGGCACAGTAAGAGCTCCTACGAGCAGTACTTC
CASSQGHSKSSYEQYF
>TRBJ2-7|.|.|TRBV5-8
TGTGCCAGCCCCCATGGGGGTGGGGAGCAGTACTTC
CASPHGGGEQYF
>TRBJ2-3|.|TRBD1|TRBV10-1
TGCGCCAGCAGTGAGGACAGGGTTACGGATACGCAGTATTTT
CASSEDRVTDTQYF
>TRBJ2-7|.|.|TRBV7-7
TGTGCCAGCAGTGCGGCCCGCTATGGGGAGCAGTACTTC
CASSAARYGEQYF
>TRBJ1-2|.|.|TRBV11-3
TGTGCCAGCAGGGTAACAGAGCCCCCCTACTATGGCTACACCTTC
CASRVTEPPYYGYTF
>TRBJ2-5|.|.|TRBV12-1
TGTGCCAGCAGCCCCCGGGAGGAGACCCAGTACTTC
CASSPREETQYF
>TRBJ2-1|.|.|TRBV19
TGTGCCAGTAGTATAGAGGGGACCTACAATGAGCAGTTCTTC
CASSIEGTYNEQFF
>TRBJ2-5|.|.|TRBV11-1
TGTGCCAGCAGCTTAGCCGGGGGGCAAAAGACCCAGTACTTC
CASSLAGGQKTQYF
>TRBJ2-5|.|TRBD1|TRBV5-4
TGTGCCAGCAAACGAATGACAGGGCCCCAAGAGACCCAGTACTTC
CASKRMTGPQETQYF
>TRBJ2-2|.|.|TRBV19
TGTGCCAGTAGTCCGTCTAGGACAACTCCCTGGGGAACCGGGGAGCTGTTTTTT
CASSPSRTTPWGTGELFF
>TRBJ2-1|.|TRBD2|TRBV9
TGTGCCAGCAGCTCTCATGGACTAGCGGGAGCAGTTGAGCAGTTCTTC
CASSSHGLAGAVEQFF
>TRBJ2-2|once|.|TRBV15
TGTGCCACCAGCAGAGATCTGGGAACTAGGGGCCCCGGGGAGCTGTTTTTT
CATSRDLGTRGPGELFF
>TRBJ1-3|.|.|TRBV15
TGTGCCACCAGCAGAGAACAGATCTCTGGAAACACCATATATTTT
CATSREQISGNTIYF
>TRBJ2-3|.|.|TRBV20-1
TGCAGTGCTAGAGGCACAGATACGCAGTATTTT
CSARGTDTQYF
>TRBJ2-7|.|TRBD2|TRBV5-5
TGTGCCAACTTTGCTCTAGCGGGAGAAATCTACGAGCAGTACTTC
CANFALAGEIYEQYF
>TRBJ2-1|.|TRBD2|TRBV4-2
TGTGCCAGCAGCCAAGCAGGTAGCGGGGGCGGCGAGCAGTTCTTC
CASSQAGSGGGEQFF
>TRBJ2-5|.|.|TRBV5-4
TGTGCCAGCAGCTTGCGTCTACTCCCGGAGACCCAGTACTTC
CASSLRLLPETQYF
>TRBJ2-7|once|.|TRBV28
TGTGCCAGCAGTCTTACAGGGCTGTCCTACGAGCAGTACTTC
CASSLTGLSYEQYF
>TRBJ2-5|.|.|TRBV5-1
TGCGCCAGCAGTCCTGGTGGAGAGACCCAGTACTTC
CASSPGGETQYF
>TRBJ1-4|.|TRBD1|TRBV9
TGTGCCAGCAGCATAGGGACAGGGTATGAAAAACTGTTTTTT
CASSIGTGYEKLFF
>TRBJ2-4|.|TRBD2|TRBV14
TGTGCCAGCAGCCAGGATCATAGCGGGGCTCAGTACTTC
CASSQDHSGAQYF
>TRBJ2-7|.|.|TRBV7-2
TGTGCCAGCAGCTTAGTTGGTCAGGGGCGAGAGCAGTACTTC
CASSLVGQGREQYF
>TRBJ2-2|.|.|TRBV30
TGTGCCTGGAGTTTCTCTCCGGGCACCGGGGAGCTGTTTTTT
CAWSFSPGTGELFF
>TRBJ1-2|medium-sized|.|TRBV28
TGTGCCAGCAGTTGGGGAGACGGCTACACCTTC
CASSWGDGYTF
>TRBJ2-5|.|.|TRBV5-1
TGCGCCAGCAGCTTGGTAGAGTCAGACCCTTGGAAGACCCAGTACTTC
CASSLVESDPWKTQYF
>TRBJ1-1|once|.|TRBV21-1
TGTGCCAGCAGCAAACCCAGGGGGGCCCCGATGAACACTGAAGCTTTCTTT
CASSKPRGAPMNTEAFF
>TRBJ2-1|.|.|TRBV7-2
TGTGCCAGCAGCTCCACCTTTCGGCAGTTCTTC
CASSSTFRQFF
>TRBJ2-5|.|.|TRBV14
TGTGCCAGCAGCCGCCGGGACTACCAAGAGACCCAGTACTTC
CASSRRDYQETQYF
>TRBJ1-1|.|.|TRBV10-3
TGTGCCATCAGTGAACCGGGCGCCGGGGGAGCTTTCTTT
CAISEPGAGGAFF
>TRBJ1-5|.|.|TRBV5-6
TGTGCCAGCAGCGGACGGGCAGGCGTGACAAATCAGCCCCAGCATTTT
CASSGRAGVTNQPQHF
>TRBJ2-5|.|TRBD2|TRBV30
TGTGCCTGGAGTAGGGGGCTAGCGGGGGGGCCCCGAGAGACCCAGTACTTC
CAWSRGLAGGPRETQYF